This TCR beta chain appears in the sequencing data of a study of blood T cell repertoires in COVID-19 (dated by TCRdb to the early 2020s). Broadly, across the study: Samples from collaborators originated in the United States, Italy and Spain and spanned both the acute and convalescent phases of COVID-19. The dataset comprised deeply sampled blood TCRbeta repertoires from subjects exposed to, actively infected with, or recovered from COVID-19. Samples came from the ongoing ImmuneRACE study (first 160 participants) plus 1,254 subjects from 6 global collaborators. Nearly every sample came with metadata listing a de-identified subject ID, COVID-19 status, age in years and sex. The repertoires were released in a freely available public database intended as a resource for research on the immune response to SARS-CoV-2. HLA class I and class II types, where available, came from metadata supplied by the sample provider rather than from assay-based typing. The prospective study material was composed of cDNA or gDNA derived from T cells, B-cell-depleted T cells, or PBMCs. Results the study describes overall, beyond this receptor: The quantity of clinical and demographic metadata differed by source and by participant and was supplied without curation.

In the prospective study, participants were roughly 18 to 95 years old, resided in about two dozen geographic areas of the United States, and were enrolled through a virtual design. In the prospective study, cohorts were assigned on the basis of participant-reported clinical history obtained from a screening survey and a study questionnaire. For ImmuneRACE Cohort 3, a participant was defined as recovered based on two consecutive negative NP/OP PCR tests, clearance by a healthcare professional, or resolution of symptoms. In the prospective study, mobile phlebotomists collected whole blood, serum and a nasopharyngeal or oropharyngeal swab from each participant. Additional blood draws and questionnaires over an approximately two-month period could optionally be provided by prospective study participants. Before DNA extraction, prospective study blood samples were shipped either frozen or at room temperature.

As to this clone: Its antigen is unknown. Nothing much larger sits one base from this clone, and base qualities are not available.

TCRbeta CDR3 regions were amplified from genomic DNA using the immunoSEQ Assay, a bias-controlled multiplex PCR. The original pipeline was this. Nucleated cell counts per sample were estimated from amplification of reference gene primers within the assay. Sequence reads were collapsed and filtered to measure the absolute abundance of every unique TCRbeta CDR3 rearrangement. For each sample, productive Simpson clonality was calculated by taking the square root of Simpson's diversity index across productive rearrangements. TCRdb obtained this table from immuneACCESS and retained in-frame rearrangements with V and J assigned. These tables miss some clones; where compared with another copy, unresolved V genes account for less than half of the shortfall, and the remainder is unexplained. Clone size and the V and J calls come from that table; the DNA yielded D and trimming. The sample profile shows some 350,000 clones; approximately 90% of them were found once. The ten biggest clones cover around 1% of the sample.

V is trimmed back by 4 bases and J by 6 bases, and the junction contains 9 bases that no gene match accounts for. Measured from the cysteine to the phenylalanine, the CDR3 is 16 residues long. Just the 48-base CDR3 DNA is kept, in frame starting at base 1. The germline V gene (reference sequence) specifies LNHDA as CDR1 and SQIVND as CDR2. Sequenced input: PBMCs or T cells enriched from blood (not recorded which). This clonotype originated in a man aged 18 to 29 who had recovered from COVID-19. The sequence links TRBV19 to TRBJ1-5, with 10 middle bases fitting TRBD1. The CDR3 protein is CASSTGGQGYSQPQHF. The DNA sequence is as follows: TGTGCCAGTAGTACGGGGGGACAGGGGTACAGTCAGCCCCAGCATTTT. Supplemented by the reference TRBV19 and TRBJ1-5 proteins around the CDR3, the complete variable domain is DGGITQSPKYLFRKEGQNVTLSCEQNLNHDAMYWYRQDPGQGLRLIYYSQIVNDFQKGDIAEGYSVSREKKESFPLTVTSAQKNPTAFYLCASSTGGQGYSQPQHFGDGTRLSIL.